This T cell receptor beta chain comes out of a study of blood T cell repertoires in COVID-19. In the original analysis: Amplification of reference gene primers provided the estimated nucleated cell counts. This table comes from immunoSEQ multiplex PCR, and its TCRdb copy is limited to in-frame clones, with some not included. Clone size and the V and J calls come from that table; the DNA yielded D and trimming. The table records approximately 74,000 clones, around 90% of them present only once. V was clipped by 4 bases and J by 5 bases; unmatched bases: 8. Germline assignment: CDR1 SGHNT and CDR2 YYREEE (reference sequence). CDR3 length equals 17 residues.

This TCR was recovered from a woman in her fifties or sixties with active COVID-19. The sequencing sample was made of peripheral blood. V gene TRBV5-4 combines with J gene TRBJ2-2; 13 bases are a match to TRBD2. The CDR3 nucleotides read TGTGCCAGCAGCCCGACTAGCGGGAGGTTCGCTACCGGGGAGCTGTTTTTT. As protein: CASSPTSGRFATGELFF.